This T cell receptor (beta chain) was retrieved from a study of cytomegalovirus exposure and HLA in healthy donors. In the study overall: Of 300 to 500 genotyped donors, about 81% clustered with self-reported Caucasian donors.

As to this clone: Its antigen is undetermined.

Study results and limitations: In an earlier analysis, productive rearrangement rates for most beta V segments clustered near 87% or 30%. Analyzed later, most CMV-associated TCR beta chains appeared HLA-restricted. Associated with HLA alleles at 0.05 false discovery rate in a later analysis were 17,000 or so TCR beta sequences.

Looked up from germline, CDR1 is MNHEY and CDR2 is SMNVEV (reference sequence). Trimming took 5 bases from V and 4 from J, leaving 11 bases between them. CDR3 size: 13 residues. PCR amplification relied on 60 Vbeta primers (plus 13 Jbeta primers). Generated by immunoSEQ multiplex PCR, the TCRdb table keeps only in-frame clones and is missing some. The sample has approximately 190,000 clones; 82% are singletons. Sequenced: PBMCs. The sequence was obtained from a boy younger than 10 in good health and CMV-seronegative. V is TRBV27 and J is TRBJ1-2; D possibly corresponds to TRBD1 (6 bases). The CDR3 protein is CASSPDSIYGYTF. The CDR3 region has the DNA TGTGCCAGCAGTCCGGACAGCATCTATGGCTACACCTTC.